The 13 T cell receptor beta chains listed next were all sequenced from one sample in a study of blood T cell repertoires in COVID-19. Assay used: immunoSEQ multiplex PCR; TCRdb lists only in-frame clones, some missing. Here the sample spans more than 200,000 clones, about 90% being singletons. The source material was peripheral blood. These receptors were collected from a woman aged 55 to 70 with acute or convalescent COVID-19.

The chain has TRBV14 and TRBJ2-7, with 7 bases that match TRBD1. The CDR3 covers 15 residues. Germline V gene sequence: CDR1 SGHDN, CDR2 FVKESK. The V segment lost 0 bases and the J segment 3 bases; nucleotides outside the gene matches: 5. In DNA, the CDR3 is TGTGCCAGCAGCCAAGATTGGACAGGAAGCTACGAGCAGTACTTC. Its translation is CASSQDWTGSYEQYF. The complete variable domain, with remaining parts taken from reference TRBV14 and TRBJ2-7, reads EAGVTQFPSHSVIEKGQTVTLRCDPISGHDNLYWYRRVMGKEIKFLLHFVKESKQDESGMPNNRFLAERTGGTYSTLKVQPAELEDSGVYFCASSQDWTGSYEQYFGPGTRLTVT.

Notes on this clone: Other DNA sequences within the sample encode an identical CDR3. The V and J genes are TRBV19 and TRBJ1-5; 7 bases are a match to TRBD1. Germline loops: CDR1 LNHDA, CDR2 SQIVND (reference sequence). With V trimmed by 2 bases and J by 2 bases, 0 bases remained unmatched. This CDR3 spans 14 amino acids. The CDR3 protein is CASSITGGNQPQHF. The DNA for the CDR3 is TGTGCCAGTAGTATAACAGGGGGCAATCAGCCCCAGCATTTT.

The gene calls are TRBV19 and TRBJ2-5, with 14 bases matching TRBD2. The CDR3 has 16 residues. Per germline, CDR1 LNHDA and CDR2 SQIVND (reference sequence). The J segment lost 6 bases and the V segment lost 4 bases, leaving 7 bases of the junction unmatched. CDR3 DNA sequence: TGTGCCAGTAGTAGCTCCGGACTAGCGGGAGGAAAGACCCAGTACTTC. It translates to CASSSSGLAGGKTQYF.

V and J are TRBV25-1 and TRBJ1-5; D ambiguous. CDR3 length equals 17 residues. CDR1 and CDR2 from the germline V gene are MGHDK and SYGVNS. V was cut by 4 bases and J by 0 bases, with 16 bases left in between. CDR3: CASSGSPGTYSNQPQHF. CDR3 DNA: TGTGCCAGCAGTGGGTCCCCGGGTACTTATAGCAATCAGCCCCAGCATTTT.

The rearrangement uses TRBV7-2 and TRBJ2-1, with 8 bases matching TRBD1. The germline V gene encodes CDR1 SGHTA and CDR2 FQGNSA. This CDR3 contains 13 residues. Trimming cost V 2 bases and J 8 bases; bases outside gene matches: 2. CDR3 DNA: TGTGCCAGCAGCTTATCAGGGGGCTATGAGCAGTTCTTC. Protein product: CASSLSGGYEQFF.

The chain has TRBV28 and TRBJ1-1; 7 bases are a match to TRBD1. Per germline, CDR1 MDHEN and CDR2 SYDVKM. Trimming at V came to 10 bases and at J to 3 bases, leaving 2 bases not matched to a gene. This CDR3 contains 11 residues. Written as DNA, the CDR3 is TGTGCCATCACAGGGGACACTGAAGCTTTCTTT. Its protein is CAITGDTEAFF.

This clone was picked up one time. The CDR3 loop is CASSYRGVGDNQPQHF. The CDR3 bases are TGTGCCAGCAGTTACCGGGGGGTAGGGGACAATCAGCCCCAGCATTTT. The rearrangement links TRBV6-5 to TRBJ1-5, with a possible D match to TRBD1 (5 bases). Germline V gene sequence: CDR1 MNHEY, CDR2 SVGAGI. V lost 2 bases, J lost 3 bases, and 14 bases lay in between. CDR3 length: 16 amino acids.

The gene calls are TRBV5-1 and TRBJ1-3; D is possibly TRBD1 (5 bases). Between the trimmed V and J ends, which lost 4 bases and 2 bases, there was a span of 10 bases. The CDR3 extends over 14 amino acids. Germline CDR1 is SGHRS and CDR2 is YFSETQ. This CDR3 reads CASSREGTGNTIYF. The CDR3 DNA is TGCGCCAGCAGCCGGGAGGGGACTGGAAACACCATATATTTT.

The gene calls are TRBV4-1 and TRBJ2-3; D remains unclear. There are 12 residues in the CDR3. Germline CDR1 MGHRA, CDR2 YSYEKL. With 0 bases removed from V and 11 bases from J, the gap between germline ends came to 9 bases. The CDR3 is CASSQDEWRQYF. The CDR3 DNA reads as TGCGCCAGCAGCCAAGATGAGTGGAGGCAGTATTTT.

The sample holds a few counts of this clone. This chain joins TRBV2 and TRBJ1-2; D not certain. CDR3 length: 12 amino acids. V lost 7 bases to trimming and J lost 3 bases, with 9 bases between them. Germline V gene sequence: CDR1 SNHLY, CDR2 FYNNEI. DNA for the CDR3: TGTGCCAGCATCAAACGGGACTATGGCTACACCTTC. This codes for CASIKRDYGYTF.

V and J are TRBV30 and TRBJ2-4; TRBD2 is a possible D gene (9 bases). The CDR3 has 22 amino acids. V gave up 3 bases and J gave up 6 bases, with 39 bases separating them. Looked up from germline, CDR1 is GTSNPN and CDR2 is SVGIG (reference sequence). The CDR3 spells CAWSRGQVAWGGRAINPNIQYF. For the CDR3, the DNA is TGTGCCTGGAGCCGGGGACAGGTTGCTTGGGGCGGGAGGGCTATAAACCCAAACATTCAGTACTTC.

The rearrangement links TRBV19 to TRBJ2-6; a weak D match, TRBD1 (6 bases). Trimming took 2 bases from V and 2 from J, leaving 7 bases between them. The CDR3 contains 15 residues. CDR1 is LNHDA and CDR2 is SQIVND in the germline V gene (reference sequence). CDR3 nucleotide sequence: TGTGCCAGTAGTATACGACAGGCTGGGGCCAACGTCCTGACTTTC. Amino acids: CASSIRQAGANVLTF.

The sample holds one count of this clone. The V call is TRBV29-1, the J call TRBJ2-1; the D is unclear. Trimming left V 1 base short and J 15 bases short, with 16 bases between. CDR1 and CDR2 from the germline V gene are SQVTM and ANQGSEA. The CDR3 sequence is 12 residues long. The CDR3 reads CSVEGLPGAPFF. The CDR3 nucleotides read TGCAGCGTTGAAGGCCTGCCAGGTGCCCCGTTCTTC.